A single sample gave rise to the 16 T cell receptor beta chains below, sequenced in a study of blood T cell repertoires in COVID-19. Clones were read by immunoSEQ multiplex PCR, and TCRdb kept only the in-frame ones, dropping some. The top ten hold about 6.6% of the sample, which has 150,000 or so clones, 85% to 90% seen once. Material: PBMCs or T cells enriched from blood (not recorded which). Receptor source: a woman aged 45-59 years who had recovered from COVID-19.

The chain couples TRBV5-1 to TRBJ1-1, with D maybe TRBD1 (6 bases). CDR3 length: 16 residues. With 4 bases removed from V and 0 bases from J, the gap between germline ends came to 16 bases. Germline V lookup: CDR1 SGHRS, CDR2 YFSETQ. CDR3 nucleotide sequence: TGCGCCAGCAGCCCGGAGACAGGTTCTTTGAACACTGAAGCTTTCTTT. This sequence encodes CASSPETGSLNTEAFF.

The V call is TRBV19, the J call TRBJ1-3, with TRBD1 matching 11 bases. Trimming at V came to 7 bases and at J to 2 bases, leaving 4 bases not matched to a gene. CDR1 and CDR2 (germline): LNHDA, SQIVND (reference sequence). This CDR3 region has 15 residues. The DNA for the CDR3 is TGTGCCAGTATTCCGGGACAGGGGGCTGGAAACACCATATATTTT. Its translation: CASIPGQGAGNTIYF. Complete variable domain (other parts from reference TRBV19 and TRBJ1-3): DGGITQSPKYLFRKEGQNVTLSCEQNLNHDAMYWYRQDPGQGLRLIYYSQIVNDFQKGDIAEGYSVSREKKESFPLTVTSAQKNPTAFYLCASIPGQGAGNTIYFGEGSWLTVV.

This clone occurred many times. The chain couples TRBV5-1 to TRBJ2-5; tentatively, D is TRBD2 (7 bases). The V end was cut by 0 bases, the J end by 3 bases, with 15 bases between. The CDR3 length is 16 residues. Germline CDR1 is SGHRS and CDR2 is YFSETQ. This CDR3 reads CASSLDRGAMKETQYF. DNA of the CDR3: TGCGCCAGCAGCTTGGATCGGGGGGCGATGAAAGAGACCCAGTACTTC.

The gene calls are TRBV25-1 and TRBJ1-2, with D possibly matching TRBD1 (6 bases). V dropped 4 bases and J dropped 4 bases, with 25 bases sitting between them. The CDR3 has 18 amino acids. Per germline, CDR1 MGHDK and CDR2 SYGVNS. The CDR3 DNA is TGTGCCAGCAGTGCATCTATTGGACAGCCTGGGGGATCCTATGGCTACACCTTC. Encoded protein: CASSASIGQPGGSYGYTF.

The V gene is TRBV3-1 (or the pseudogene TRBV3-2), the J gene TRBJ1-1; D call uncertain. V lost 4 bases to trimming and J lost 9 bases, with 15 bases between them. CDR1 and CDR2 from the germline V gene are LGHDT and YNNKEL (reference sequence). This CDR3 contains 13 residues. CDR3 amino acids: CASSRTGRIKAFF. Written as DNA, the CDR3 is TGTGCCAGCAGCCGCACCGGGAGAATTAAAGCTTTCTTT.

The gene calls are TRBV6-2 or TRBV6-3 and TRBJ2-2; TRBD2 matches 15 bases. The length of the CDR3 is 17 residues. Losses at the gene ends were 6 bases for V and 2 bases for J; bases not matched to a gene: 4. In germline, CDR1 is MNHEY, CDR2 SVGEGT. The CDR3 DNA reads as TGTGCCAGCAGCGGACTAGCGGGGGGGCCCAACACCGGGGAGCTGTTTTTT. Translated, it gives CASSGLAGGPNTGELFF.

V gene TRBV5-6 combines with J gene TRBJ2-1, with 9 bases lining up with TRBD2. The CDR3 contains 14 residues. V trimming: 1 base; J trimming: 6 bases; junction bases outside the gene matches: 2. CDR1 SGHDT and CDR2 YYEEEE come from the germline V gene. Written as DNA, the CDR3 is TGTGCCAGCAGCTTGCCTAGCGGGGTCAATGAGCAGTTCTTC. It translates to CASSLPSGVNEQFF.

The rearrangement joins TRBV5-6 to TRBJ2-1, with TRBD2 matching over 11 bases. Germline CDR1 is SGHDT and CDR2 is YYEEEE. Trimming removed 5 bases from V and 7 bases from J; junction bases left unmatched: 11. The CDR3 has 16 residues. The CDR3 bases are TGTGCCAGCAGTTACGATCTAGCGGGGGGCCGGAATGAGCAGTTCTTC. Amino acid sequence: CASSYDLAGGRNEQFF.

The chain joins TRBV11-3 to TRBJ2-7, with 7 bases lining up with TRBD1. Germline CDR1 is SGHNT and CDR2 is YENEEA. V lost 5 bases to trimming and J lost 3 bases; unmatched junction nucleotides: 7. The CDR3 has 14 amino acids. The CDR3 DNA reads TGTGCCAGCAGCCAGGGGGACCTCGGCTACGAGCAGTACTTC. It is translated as CASSQGDLGYEQYF. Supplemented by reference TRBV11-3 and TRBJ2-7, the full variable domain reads EAGVVQSPRYKIIEKKQPVAFWCNPISGHNTLYWYLQNLGQGPELLIRYENEEAVDDSQLPKDRFSAERLKGVDSTLKIQPAELGDSAVYLCASSQGDLGYEQYFGPGTRLTVT.

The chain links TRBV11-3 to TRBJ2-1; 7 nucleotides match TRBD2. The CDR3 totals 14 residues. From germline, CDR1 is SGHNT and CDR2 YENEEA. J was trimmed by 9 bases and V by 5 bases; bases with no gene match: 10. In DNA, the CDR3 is TGTGCCAGCAGCCAGTCAGCGGGGTTGGGTGAGCAGTTCTTC. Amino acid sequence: CASSQSAGLGEQFF.

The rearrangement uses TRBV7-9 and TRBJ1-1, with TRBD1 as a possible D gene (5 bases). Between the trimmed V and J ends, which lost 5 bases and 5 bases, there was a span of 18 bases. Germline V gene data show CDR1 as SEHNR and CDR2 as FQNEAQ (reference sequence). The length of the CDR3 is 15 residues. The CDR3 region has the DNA TGTGCCAGCAGCCCCGACCAGGGCGGGAAAACTGAAGCTTTCTTT. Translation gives CASSPDQGGKTEAFF.

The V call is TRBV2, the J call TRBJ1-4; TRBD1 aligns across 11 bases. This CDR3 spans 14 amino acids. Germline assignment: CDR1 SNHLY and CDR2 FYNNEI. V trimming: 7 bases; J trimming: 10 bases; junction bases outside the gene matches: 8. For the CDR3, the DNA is TGTGCCAGCACCGCGGGACAGGGGGTTGGAAAACTGTTTTTT. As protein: CASTAGQGVGKLFF.

CDR3 in amino acids: CASSYVGNGYTF. The DNA of the CDR3 is TGTGCCAGCAGTTACGTCGGGAATGGCTACACCTTC. The chain carries TRBV6-5 and TRBJ1-2; no reliable D call. CDR3 length equals 12 residues. V dropped 2 bases and J dropped 6 bases, with 7 bases sitting between them. Germline V CDR1 and CDR2: MNHEY, SVGAGI.

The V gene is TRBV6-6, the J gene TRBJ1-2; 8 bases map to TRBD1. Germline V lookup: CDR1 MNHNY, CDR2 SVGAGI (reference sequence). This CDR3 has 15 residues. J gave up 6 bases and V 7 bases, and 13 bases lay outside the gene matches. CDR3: CASTRVRLTGDGYTF. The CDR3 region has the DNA TGTGCCAGCACCAGAGTACGACTGACAGGGGATGGCTACACCTTC.

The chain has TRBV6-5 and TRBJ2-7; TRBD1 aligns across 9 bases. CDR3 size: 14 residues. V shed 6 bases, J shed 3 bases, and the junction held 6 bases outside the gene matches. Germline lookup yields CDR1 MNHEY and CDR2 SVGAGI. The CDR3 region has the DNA TGTGCCAGCAGCCTGGGGGACAGGGTCTACGAGCAGTACTTC. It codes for CASSLGDRVYEQYF.

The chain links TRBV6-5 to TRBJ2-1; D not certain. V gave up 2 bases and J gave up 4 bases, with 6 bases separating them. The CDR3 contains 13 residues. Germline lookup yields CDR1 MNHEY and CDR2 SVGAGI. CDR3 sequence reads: CASSYIGYNEQFF. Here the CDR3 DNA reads TGTGCCAGCAGTTACATCGGTTACAATGAGCAGTTCTTC.